One sample yielded the 18 T cell receptor beta chains listed below, sequenced in a study of beta chain features in type 1 diabetes. Whole-study results and caveats: The study found moderately but significantly shorter TCRB CDR3s in all four CD4+ subsets of Type 1 diabetes patients.

Their cognate antigens are unknown. Expressed TCRB transcripts were sequenced because the isolated RNA had all been reverse transcribed beforehand. Clones were sequenced by immunoSEQ multiplex PCR, and TCRdb holds only the in-frame ones, with some missing. The top ten clones hold 0.028% of a sample with more than 250,000 clones, roughly 22% of them seen once. Sequenced input: naive CD4+ T cells from blood. Every receptor here comes from a woman between 40 and 50 years old with type 1 diabetes.

V usage is TRBV29-1 and J usage is TRBJ1-4; no firm D call. The V gene lost 3 bases and the J gene lost 7 bases, with 12 bases spanning the gap. This CDR3 has 13 residues. Germline loops: CDR1 SQVTM, CDR2 ANQGSEA. In DNA, the CDR3 is TGCAGCGTTGAGGGTGGAGCCGGTGAAAAACTGTTTTTT. Translation: CSVEGGAGEKLFF.

The rearrangement uses TRBV4-2 and TRBJ1-1; no definite D call. V gave up 1 base and J gave up 5 bases, with 17 bases separating them. Germline CDR1 is LGHNA and CDR2 is YNFKEQ. There are 16 residues in the CDR3. DNA for the CDR3: TGTGCCAGCAGCCAAGGCGCCGGGCCCACGGGGACTGAAGCTTTCTTT. This translates into CASSQGAGPTGTEAFF.

The chain combines TRBV11-1 with TRBJ2-1; 11 bases are shared with TRBD2. The CDR3 runs 15 residues. Germline CDR1 and CDR2: SGHAT and FQDESV (reference sequence). V was pared by 3 bases and J by 2 bases, with 0 bases of the junction left unmatched. CDR3 protein: CASSLTSGAYNEQFF. The DNA for the CDR3 is TGTGCCAGCAGCTTGACTAGCGGGGCCTACAATGAGCAGTTCTTC. Variable domain in full (rest from reference TRBV11-1 and TRBJ2-1): EAEVAQSPRYKITEKSQAVAFWCDPISGHATLYWYRQILGQGPELLVQFQDESVVDDSQLPKDRFSAERLKGVDSTLKIQPAELGDSAMYLCASSLTSGAYNEQFFGPGTRLTVL.

V gene TRBV5-4 combines with J gene TRBJ2-6; a weak D match, TRBD1 (6 bases). The CDR3 loop spans 17 amino acids. V was trimmed by 2 bases and J by 0 bases, leaving 12 bases between them. Germline CDR1 SGHNT, CDR2 YYREEE (reference sequence). The DNA of the CDR3 is TGTGCCAGCAGCTTTGGACAGCCTTTCTCTGGGGCCAACGTCCTGACTTTC. It codes for CASSFGQPFSGANVLTF.

This chain links TRBV21-1 with TRBJ1-1; the table names TRBD1, a call not compared with the DNA. TRBV21-1 is listed as a pseudogene. This CDR3 has 16 amino acids. The CDR3 region has the DNA TGTGCCAGCAGCAGAGGGACAGTTGAGAGGGACACTGAAGCTTTCTTT. Translated, it gives CASSRGTVERDTEAFF.

The chain couples TRBV19 to TRBJ1-5; a weak D match, TRBD1 (6 bases). Per germline, CDR1 LNHDA and CDR2 SQIVND (reference sequence). V was cut by 5 bases and J by 5 bases, with 10 bases left in between. The length of the CDR3 is 13 residues. This CDR3 is CASSVNRDQPQHF. In DNA form, the CDR3 reads TGTGCCAGTAGTGTCAACAGGGATCAGCCCCAGCATTTT.

This clone showed up just a few times. The rearrangement uses TRBV5-6 and TRBJ2-7; possibly TRBD1 for D (5 bases). V shed 7 bases and J shed 2 bases, with 10 bases lying between them. Germline V gene sequence: CDR1 SGHDT, CDR2 YYEEEE. There are 12 residues in the CDR3. Here the CDR3 reads CASRSGPYEQYF. In DNA, the CDR3 is TGTGCCAGCCGCTCAGGGCCCTACGAGCAGTACTTC.

This chain joins TRBV5-4 and TRBJ2-1; D perhaps matches TRBD1 (6 bases). This CDR3 comprises 16 residues. Germline values: CDR1 SGHNT, CDR2 YYREEE (reference sequence). Between the trimmed V and J ends, which lost 0 bases and 1 base, there was a span of 11 bases. The CDR3 spells CASSLGGPGSYNEQFF. DNA for the CDR3: TGTGCCAGCAGCTTGGGGGGGCCGGGGTCCTACAATGAGCAGTTCTTC.

CDR3 bases: TGCGCCAGCAGCGGGCAAGCGGGAGAGGGCAACGAGCAGTACTTC. It specifies CASSGQAGEGNEQYF. This chain joins TRBV5-1 and TRBJ2-7; 8 nucleotides match TRBD2. The CDR3 has 15 amino acids. With V trimmed by 4 bases and J by 5 bases, 11 bases remained unmatched. Germline lookup yields CDR1 SGHRS and CDR2 YFSETQ.

This clone was counted between two and nine times. The rearrangement links TRBV9 to TRBJ1-5, with a weak D call TRBD1 (5 bases). Trimming shortened V by 4 bases and J by 5 bases, and 16 bases separated the two germline ends. Per germline, CDR1 SGDLS and CDR2 YYNGEE. CDR3 length equals 15 residues. In DNA, the CDR3 is TGTGCCAGCAGCAAAACAGGTACATCGGATCAGCCCCAGCATTTT. It encodes CASSKTGTSDQPQHF.

The chain uses TRBV7-9 and TRBJ2-7; the match to TRBD2 covers 11 bases. The CDR3 runs to 15 residues. CDR1 and CDR2 from the germline V gene are SEHNR and FQNEAQ (reference sequence). The V gene end was trimmed by 4 bases and the J gene end by 4 bases; junction bases not matched to a gene: 6. CDR3 DNA: TGTGCCAGCAGCTCCCCGACTAGCGGGGAGTACGAGCAGTACTTC. Translated: CASSSPTSGEYEQYF.

The chain is built from TRBV29-1 and TRBJ1-5; TRBD1 agrees at 7 bases. CDR1 is SQVTM and CDR2 is ANQGSEA in the germline V gene. The trim removed 8 bases at V and 4 bases at J, leaving 8 bases unmatched. The CDR3 length is 13 residues. The CDR3 DNA reads TGCAGCACTCGGACAGGATCGAATCAGCCCCAGCATTTT. This translates into CSTRTGSNQPQHF. The whole variable domain, remainder taken from reference TRBV29-1 and TRBJ1-5, is SAVISQKPSRDICQRGTSLTIQCQVDSQVTMMFWYRQQPGQSLTLIATANQGSEATYESGFVIDKFPISRPNLTFSTLTVSNMSPEDSSIYLCSTRTGSNQPQHFGDGTRLSIL.

The chain uses TRBV5-4 and TRBJ1-6, with D uncertain. This CDR3 spans 14 amino acids. V was shortened by 4 bases and J by 8 bases, with 13 bases between the two germline ends. The germline V gene encodes CDR1 SGHNT and CDR2 YYREEE (reference sequence). CDR3 sequence: CASSVRVRDSPLHF. In DNA, the CDR3 is TGTGCCAGCAGCGTGAGGGTTAGGGATTCACCCCTCCACTTT. The full variable domain, with the rest looked up from reference TRBV5-4 and TRBJ1-6, is ETGVTQSPTHLIKTRGQQVTLRCSSQSGHNTVSWYQQALGQGPQFIFQYYREEENGRGNFPPRFSGLQFPNYSSELNVNALELDDSALYLCASSVRVRDSPLHFGNGTRLTVT.

This clone has more than one count but fewer than ten. V gene TRBV4-1 combines with J gene TRBJ2-6; the D gene is possibly TRBD2 (7 bases). CDR3 length: 17 residues. Germline lookup yields CDR1 MGHRA and CDR2 YSYEKL. Trimming shortened V by 5 bases and J by 2 bases, and 16 bases separated the two germline ends. The DNA for the CDR3 is TGCGCCAGCAGCTCTCCGGGGGGCCGGACTGGGGCCAACGTCCTGACTTTC. As protein: CASSSPGGRTGANVLTF.

The sample holds a few counts of this clone. The limits of the CDR3 on the DNA are not certain, so only TCRdb's listed CDR3 is given. This sequence joins TRBV5-1 and TRBJ2-7; TRBD2 was called by the table and not checked on the DNA. The CDR3 region is 15 residues in length, termini included. Germline CDR1 SGHRS, CDR2 YFSETQ. Here the CDR3 reads CASSFLWTGGYEQYF.

Only one count was recorded for this clone. The rearrangement uses TRBV2 and TRBJ2-1, with 9 bases matching TRBD2. Germline trimming cut 6 bases from V and 1 base from J; bases unmatched to any gene: 4. This CDR3 contains 15 residues. Germline V gene sequence: CDR1 SNHLY, CDR2 FYNNEI. CDR3 sequence (DNA): TGTGCCAGCAGAGTAGCGGGAGAGTCCTACAATGAGCAGTTCTTC. As protein: CASRVAGESYNEQFF.

This clone was counted only a few times. This rearrangement joins TRBV4-3 to TRBJ1-1, with D tentatively TRBD1 (6 bases). Trimming shortened V by 0 bases and J by 13 bases, and 21 bases separated the two germline ends. Germline V lookup: CDR1 LGHNA, CDR2 YSLEER. CDR3 length: 15 amino acids. The CDR3 nucleotides read TGCGCCAGCAGCCAAGATCAAAACAAGGACAGAAAAGTTTTCTTT. Amino acids: CASSQDQNKDRKVFF.

This clone was counted a few times. V gene TRBV4-2 combines with J gene TRBJ2-5; D might be TRBD1 (5 bases). Trimming shortened V by 2 bases and J by 5 bases, and 18 bases separated the two germline ends. The CDR3 is 16 amino acids. Germline V gives CDR1 LGHNA, CDR2 YNFKEQ. The CDR3 spells CASSQLQGSGRETQYF. The CDR3 coding sequence is TGTGCCAGCAGCCAACTCCAAGGGTCAGGGCGGGAGACCCAGTACTTC.